This T cell receptor (beta chain) appears in the sequencing data of a study of shared clonotypes between healthy human individuals. Study-wide background: Per donor, three plates held CD4 naive cells, three held CD4 memory, two held CD8 naive and one held CD8 memory.

This CDR3 is 14 amino acids long. Germline lookup yields CDR1 SGHTA and CDR2 FQGNSA. V shed 6 bases and J shed 4 bases, with 12 bases lying between them. Assay runs were performed at deep level. Here immunoSEQ multiplex PCR was the method, and the copy in TCRdb shows in-frame clones only, minus some. The sample holds approximately 2.5 million clones, roughly nine tenths seen once. General study findings and limits: Clonotype sharing among the donors was expected to vary with sequencing depth. As a rule, naive subsets had a larger estimated richness than memory subsets.

For this clone: Antigen specificity is unknown.

The receptor's source is a man aged 18 to 30 in good health. What was sequenced was naive CD4+ T cells sorted from blood. Indicated subset: CD45RA+ positively selected. The chain recombines TRBV7-2 with TRBJ1-4; D not certain. This CDR3 reads CASSQFGYNEKLFF. CDR3 DNA: TGTGCCAGCAGTCAATTTGGTTATAATGAAAAACTGTTTTTT.